Each of the 20 T cell receptor beta chains below was sequenced from the same sample in a study of blood T cell repertoires in COVID-19. Using immunoSEQ multiplex PCR, the repertoire was profiled, and TCRdb retains in-frame clones only, with some absent. Seen here are about 230,000 clones, over 80% observed once, and the top ten hold around 25%. The sample consisted of peripheral blood. These receptors all come from a man aged 40-55 years with acute or convalescent COVID-19.

The chain uses TRBV7-2 and TRBJ2-7; D not resolved. From germline, CDR1 is SGHTA and CDR2 FQGNSA. V lost 5 bases and J 4 bases, leaving 9 bases between the germline ends. The CDR3 totals 12 residues. The CDR3 protein is CASSPEVYEQYF. The CDR3 DNA follows: TGTGCCAGCAGCCCTGAGGTATACGAGCAGTACTTC.

In its sample, this clone was seen once. This rearrangement joins TRBV4-2 to TRBJ2-7; D perhaps matches TRBD1 (5 bases). Looked up from germline, CDR1 is LGHNA and CDR2 is YNFKEQ. The CDR3 is 14 residues long. Trimming took off 0 bases at V and 3 bases at J, with 9 bases between the two ends. As DNA, the CDR3 is TGTGCCAGCAGCCAAGAAGGGGCTAGCTACGAGCAGTACTTC. Protein sequence: CASSQEGASYEQYF.

The CDR3 nucleotides read TGTGCCAGCAGTTTGGGACTAGCGTATTTAAATGAGCAGTTCTTC. As protein: CASSLGLAYLNEQFF. The chain couples TRBV6-5 to TRBJ2-1; TRBD2 agrees at 10 bases. V trimming: 4 bases; J trimming: 7 bases; junction bases outside the gene matches: 7. CDR1 MNHEY and CDR2 SVGAGI come from the germline V gene. The CDR3 contains 15 residues.

This clone was recorded once. V and J are TRBV15 and TRBJ1-5; D ambiguous. Trimming stripped 1 base from V and 1 base from J, with 8 bases between. This CDR3 spans 15 amino acids. Germline lookup yields CDR1 LNHNV and CDR2 YYDKDF (reference sequence). CDR3 protein: CATSRGWQSNQPQHF. The CDR3 DNA sequence: TGTGCCACCAGCAGAGGTTGGCAGAGCAATCAGCCCCAGCATTTT.

J is TRBJ1-4 and V is TRBV5-1; 8 bases map to TRBD1. This CDR3 is built from 14 residues. Losses at the gene ends were 0 bases for V and 6 bases for J; bases not matched to a gene: 1. CDR1 SGHRS and CDR2 YFSETQ come from the germline V gene. CDR3: CASSLAGGDEKLFF. As DNA, the CDR3 is TGCGCCAGCAGCTTGGCAGGGGGCGATGAAAAACTGTTTTTT.

The chain's CDR3 is CASSLEGIGTQYF. The CDR3 DNA reads as TGTGCCAGCAGCTTAGAGGGGATTGGGACGCAGTATTTT. The rearrangement links TRBV7-8 to TRBJ2-3; tentatively, D is TRBD1 (5 bases). Deletions cut 1 base from V and 9 bases from J, with 11 bases between. The germline V gene has CDR1 SGHVS and CDR2 FQNEAQ. The CDR3 totals 13 residues.

The chain links TRBV3-1 (or the pseudogene TRBV3-2) to TRBJ1-2, with 7 bases lining up with TRBD1. V lost 5 bases to trimming and J lost 4 bases; unmatched junction nucleotides: 4. The germline gives CDR1 LGHDT, CDR2 YNNKEL (reference sequence). CDR3 length: 13 residues. CDR3: CASSSDRVYGYTF. In nucleotides, the CDR3 is TGTGCCAGCAGCTCCGACAGGGTCTATGGCTACACCTTC.

The gene calls are TRBV3-1 (or the pseudogene TRBV3-2) and TRBJ2-2; a possible D gene is TRBD2 (5 bases). The CDR3 loop spans 16 amino acids. The V end was cut by 3 bases, the J end by 5 bases, with 16 bases between. In germline, CDR1 is LGHDT, CDR2 YNNKEL (reference sequence). DNA for the CDR3: TGTGCCAGCAGCCAGATACTAGGGAAGGGTACCGGGGAGCTGTTTTTT. Amino acids: CASSQILGKGTGELFF.

The chain uses TRBV10-3 and TRBJ2-1, with 7 bases identical to TRBD2. The V gene end was trimmed by 6 bases and the J gene end by 3 bases; junction bases not matched to a gene: 8. This CDR3 has 15 amino acids. CDR1 ENHRY and CDR2 SYGVKD come from the germline V gene. The CDR3 sequence is CAIRQTGTNYNEQFF. For the CDR3, the DNA is TGTGCCATCAGACAAACCGGGACTAACTACAATGAGCAGTTCTTC.

J is TRBJ2-1 and V is TRBV4-3; 8 positions agree with TRBD1. V shed 4 bases and J 5 bases; nucleotides not matched to a gene: 7. Germline lookup yields CDR1 LGHNA and CDR2 YSLEER. The CDR3 extends over 15 amino acids. The CDR3 here is CASSLQGQGNNEQFF. The CDR3 DNA is TGCGCCAGCAGCCTCCAAGGACAGGGCAACAATGAGCAGTTCTTC.

The chain joins TRBV7-2 to TRBJ2-7; TRBD2 matches at 15 bases. Germline CDR1 reads SGHTA; CDR2 reads FQGNSA. Unmatched junction bases numbered 10, after V lost 5 bases and J lost 5 bases. The CDR3 length is 17 residues. The CDR3 nucleotides are TGTGCCAGCAGCCCTCGGACTAGCGGGAGGGCCGTCCACGAGCAGTACTTC. Translation gives CASSPRTSGRAVHEQYF.

The chain links TRBV6-5 to TRBJ1-4; D not certain. Germline CDR1 MNHEY, CDR2 SVGAGI. The germline V and J ends were trimmed by 6 bases and 0 bases, with 8 bases remaining between them. This CDR3 is 14 amino acids long. The CDR3 loop reads CASSLTATNEKLFF. The CDR3, as DNA: TGTGCCAGCAGCCTAACAGCAACTAATGAAAAACTGTTTTTT.

This chain joins TRBV19 and TRBJ1-1; the match to TRBD1 covers 9 bases. Losses at the gene ends were 4 bases for V and 3 bases for J; bases not matched to a gene: 9. The CDR3 contains 16 residues. In germline, CDR1 is LNHDA, CDR2 SQIVND (reference sequence). CDR3 protein: CASSKPGQGSDTEAFF. CDR3 coding DNA: TGTGCCAGTAGTAAGCCGGGACAGGGCTCGGACACTGAAGCTTTCTTT.

The chain has TRBV19 and TRBJ1-6; 7 bases are shared with TRBD1. CDR3 length: 14 residues. In germline, CDR1 is LNHDA, CDR2 SQIVND (reference sequence). The V and J ends lost 6 bases and 7 bases, in that order; junction bases with no gene match: 6. CDR3 coding DNA: TGTGCCAGTAGCCTGACAGGGTGGAATTCACCCCTCCACTTT. Protein: CASSLTGWNSPLHF.

J is TRBJ2-2 and V is TRBV5-1, with D perhaps TRBD1 (6 bases). The CDR3 is made up of 19 amino acids. CDR1 and CDR2 from the germline V gene are SGHRS and YFSETQ. Trimming took 0 bases from V and 0 from J, leaving 18 bases between them. This CDR3 is CASSLADVGQPANTGELFF. In DNA, the CDR3 is TGCGCCAGCAGCTTGGCCGACGTTGGACAGCCCGCGAACACCGGGGAGCTGTTTTTT.

The J gene is TRBJ2-7, the V gene TRBV2; 8 bases match TRBD1. The CDR3 totals 15 residues. Per germline, CDR1 SNHLY and CDR2 FYNNEI. V gave up 6 bases and J gave up 3 bases; unmatched junction bases: 10. CDR3 region: CASRGALGQDYEQYF. The CDR3 DNA follows: TGTGCCAGCAGGGGGGCCCTGGGACAGGACTACGAGCAGTACTTC.

In its sample, this clone was seen a few times. The chain recombines TRBV2 with TRBJ2-7; 8 bases match TRBD2. CDR1 and CDR2 (germline): SNHLY, FYNNEI. This CDR3 has 14 residues. J was trimmed by 2 bases and V by 7 bases; bases with no gene match: 7. In DNA form, the CDR3 reads TGTGCCAGCAAGGATCCGGGGGGGACCTACGAGCAGTACTTC. This gives the protein CASKDPGGTYEQYF.

The V and J genes are TRBV5-1 and TRBJ1-1; D is ambiguous. V was trimmed by 3 bases and J by 10 bases, leaving 25 bases between them. The V gene's germline CDR1 is SGHRS and CDR2 YFSETQ. The CDR3 is 16 residues long. CDR3 sequence: CASSSSTPGVGIGAFF. For the CDR3, the DNA is TGCGCCAGCAGCTCCTCAACCCCCGGGGTGGGAATCGGAGCTTTCTTT.

This clone was recorded many times. This chain uses TRBV6-5 with TRBJ2-1; 7 nucleotides align to TRBD1. Germline V gene sequence: CDR1 MNHEY, CDR2 SVGAGI. This CDR3 comprises 14 residues. Trimming removed 0 bases from V and 8 bases from J; junction bases left unmatched: 4. CDR3 DNA: TGTGCCAGCAGTTACTCGTTTCAGGGGGATGAGCAGTTCTTC. This encodes CASSYSFQGDEQFF.

The CDR3 region has the DNA TGTGCCAGCAGCCGAGGACAGGGGTTAGGTGGGGCCAACGTCCTGACTTTC. This sequence encodes CASSRGQGLGGANVLTF. This chain connects TRBV6-6 to TRBJ2-6, with 9 positions matching TRBD1. This CDR3 is built from 17 residues. The V and J ends lost 6 bases and 3 bases, in that order; junction bases with no gene match: 9. Germline-derived CDR1 and CDR2 are MNHNY and SVGAGI (reference sequence).